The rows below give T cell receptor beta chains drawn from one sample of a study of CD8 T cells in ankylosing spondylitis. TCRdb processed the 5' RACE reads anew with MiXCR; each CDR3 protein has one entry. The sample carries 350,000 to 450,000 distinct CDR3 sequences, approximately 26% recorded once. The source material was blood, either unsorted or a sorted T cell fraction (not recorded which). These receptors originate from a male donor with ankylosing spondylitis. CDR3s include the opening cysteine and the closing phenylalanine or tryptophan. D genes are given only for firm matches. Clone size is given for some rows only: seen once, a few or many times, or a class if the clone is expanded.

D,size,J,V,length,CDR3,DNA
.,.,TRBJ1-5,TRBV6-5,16,CASRLERGIGNQPQHF,TGTGCCAGCAGGTTAGAAAGGGGGATTGGCAATCAGCCCCAGCATTTT
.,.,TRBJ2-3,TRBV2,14,CASSGLSGTDTQYF,TGTGCCAGCAGCGGCCTTAGCGGCACAGATACGCAGTATTTT
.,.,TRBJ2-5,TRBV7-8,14,CASSEYRNQETQYF,TGTGCCAGCAGCGAGTACAGAAACCAAGAGACCCAGTACTTC
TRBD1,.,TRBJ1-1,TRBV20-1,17,CSARDVTGGLGNTEAFF,TGCAGTGCTAGAGACGTCACAGGGGGCCTTGGGAACACTGAAGCTTTCTTT
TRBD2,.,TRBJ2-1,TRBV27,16,CASSLLAGGPGNEQFF,TGTGCCAGCAGTTTACTCGCGGGAGGGCCAGGGAATGAGCAGTTCTTC
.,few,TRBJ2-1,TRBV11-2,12,CASSSGHNEQFF,TGTGCCAGCAGTAGTGGACACAATGAGCAGTTCTTC
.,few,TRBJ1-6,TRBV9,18,CASSVGRGGIALRGALHF,TGTGCCAGCAGCGTAGGCCGAGGGGGAATCGCCCTACGGGGGGCCCTCCACTTT
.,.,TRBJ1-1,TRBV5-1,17,CASSLVGGPTGNTEAFF,TGCGCCAGCAGCTTGGTTGGAGGGCCTACGGGGAACACTGAAGCTTTCTTT
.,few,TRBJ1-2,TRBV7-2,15,CASSFREVPGYGYTF,TGTGCCAGCAGCTTCCGGGAAGTACCGGGCTATGGCTACACCTTC
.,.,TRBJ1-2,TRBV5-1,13,CASSLAQAYGYTF,TGCGCCAGCAGCTTGGCGCAGGCCTATGGCTACACCTTC
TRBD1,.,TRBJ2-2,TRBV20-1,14,CSASLSRGSGELFF,TGCAGTGCTAGCTTATCCAGGGGGTCCGGGGAGCTGTTTTTT
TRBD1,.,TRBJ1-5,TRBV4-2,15,CASSQQGAGDQPQHF,TGTGCCAGCAGCCAACAGGGGGCTGGGGATCAGCCCCAGCATTTT
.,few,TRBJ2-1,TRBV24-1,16,CATSDLQSVNYNEQFF,TGTGCCACCAGTGATTTGCAGAGTGTGAACTACAATGAGCAGTTCTTC
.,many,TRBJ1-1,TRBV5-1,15,CASSVGGGRDTEAFF,TGCGCCAGCAGCGTTGGAGGAGGGCGCGACACTGAAGCTTTCTTT
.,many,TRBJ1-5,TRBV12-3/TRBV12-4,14,CASSLAGGGRAQHF,TGTGCCAGCAGTTTAGCGGGGGGGGGTAGGGCCCAGCATTTT
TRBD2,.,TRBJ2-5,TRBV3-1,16,CASSPTSGGNQETQYF,TGTGCCAGCAGCCCCACTAGCGGAGGGAACCAAGAGACCCAGTACTTC
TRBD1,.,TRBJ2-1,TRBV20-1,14,CSASRDRVYNEQFF,TGCAGTGCTTCACGGGACAGGGTATACAATGAGCAGTTCTTC
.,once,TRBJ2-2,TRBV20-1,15,CSAEDGARNTGELFF,TGCAGTGCTGAAGATGGGGCGCGGAACACCGGGGAGCTGTTTTTT
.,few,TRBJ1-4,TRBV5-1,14,CASSLWGSGEKLFF,TGCGCCAGCAGCTTATGGGGGTCCGGTGAAAAACTGTTTTTT
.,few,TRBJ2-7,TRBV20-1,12,CSARAGPYEQYF,TGCAGTGCTAGGGCCGGGCCCTACGAGCAGTACTTC
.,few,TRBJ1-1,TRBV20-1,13,CSAIGGVNTEAFF,TGCAGTGCCATCGGGGGAGTGAACACTGAAGCTTTCTTT
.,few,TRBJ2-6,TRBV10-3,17,CALLIQTAPGGANVLTF,TGTGCCTTATTAATACAGACCGCTCCGGGAGGGGCCAACGTCCTGACTTTC
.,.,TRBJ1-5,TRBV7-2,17,CASSLFGGVYSNQPQHF,TGTGCCAGCAGCTTATTCGGGGGGGTCTATAGCAATCAGCCCCAGCATTTT
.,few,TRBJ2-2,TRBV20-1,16,CSARVMTSRNAGELFF,TGCAGTGCTAGAGTTATGACTAGTCGAAACGCCGGGGAGCTGTTTTTT
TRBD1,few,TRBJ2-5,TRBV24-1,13,CATGTGPQETQYF,TGTGCCACCGGGACAGGGCCCCAAGAGACCCAGTACTTC
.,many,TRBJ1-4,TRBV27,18,CASSLIGPALQTNEKLFF,TGTGCCAGCAGTTTAATCGGGCCAGCATTACAAACTAATGAAAAACTGTTTTTT
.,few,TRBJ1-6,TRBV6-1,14,CASRPGLLGSPLHF,TGTGCCAGCAGACCGGGACTGCTAGGTTCACCCCTCCACTTT
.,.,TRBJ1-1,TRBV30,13,CAWMQGLDTEAFF,TGTGCCTGGATGCAGGGTTTGGACACTGAAGCTTTCTTT
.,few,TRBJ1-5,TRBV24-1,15,CATSDDTGPNQPQHF,TGTGCCACCAGTGATGACACAGGGCCCAATCAGCCCCAGCATTTT
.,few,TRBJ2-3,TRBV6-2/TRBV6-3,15,CASSYPTSFADTQYF,TGTGCCAGCAGTTACCCCACTAGCTTCGCAGATACGCAGTATTTT
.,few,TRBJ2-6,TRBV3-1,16,CASSQGFVSGANVLTF,TGTGCCAGCAGCCAAGGGTTCGTCTCTGGGGCCAACGTCCTGACTTTC
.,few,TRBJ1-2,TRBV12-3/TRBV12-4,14,CASSFSALRYGYTF,TGTGCCAGCAGTTTTAGCGCTCTGAGGTATGGCTACACCTTC
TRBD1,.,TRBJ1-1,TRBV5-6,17,CASSPIAGQAVGTEAFF,TGTGCCAGCAGCCCAATAGCAGGACAGGCCGTCGGCACTGAAGCTTTCTTT
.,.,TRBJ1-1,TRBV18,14,CASSQTTGDTEAFF,TGTGCCAGCTCACAGACAACGGGGGACACTGAAGCTTTCTTT
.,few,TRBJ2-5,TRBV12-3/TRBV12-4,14,CASSFSRVQETQYF,TGTGCCAGCAGTTTCAGCAGGGTCCAAGAGACCCAGTACTTC
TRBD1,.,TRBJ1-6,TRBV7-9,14,CASSPGGSNSPLHF,TGTGCCAGCAGCCCAGGGGGCAGCAATTCACCCCTCCACTTT